The clone carrying this TCR beta chain has a count of ten or more. Its antigen is not known. The TCR beta CDR3 regions underwent amplification using RNA transcripts as the source. An initial round of RT-PCR targeting the TCR CDR3 relied on the HTBI primer set. TCRdb re-called the multiplex PCR reads with MiXCR, one entry per CDR3 protein. The profile covers under 700,000 distinct CDR3 sequences, with roughly 46% appearing a single time and about 7.9% taken by the ten largest. The CDR3 is made up of 13 amino acids. Germline loops: CDR1 SQVTM, CDR2 ANQGSEA. V was cut by 6 bases and J by 0 bases, with 12 bases left in between. The data stem from a study of T cells in Graves' hyperthyroidism and ophthalmopathy. Study-level findings and limits: Researchers found most expanded thyroid clonotypes above 0.001 in blood as well. Onset of ophthalmopathy came a median roughly 6.4 months after the model predicted it.

Patients having uncontrolled infection, another autoimmune disease, pregnancy or lactation were not included. Used for diagnoses were clinical symptoms, serum thyroxine and TRAb, thyroid ultrasound and orbital computed tomography. Specimen: peripheral blood or thyroid tissue (not recorded which). This TCR was sampled from a woman younger than 35 with Graves' hyperthyroidism. The genes are TRBV29-1 and TRBJ2-7; D possibly uses TRBD1 or TRBD2 (5 bases each). CDR3 coding DNA: TGCAGCGTCTGGACACGGGGCTCCTACGAGCAGTACTTC. It specifies CSVWTRGSYEQYF.